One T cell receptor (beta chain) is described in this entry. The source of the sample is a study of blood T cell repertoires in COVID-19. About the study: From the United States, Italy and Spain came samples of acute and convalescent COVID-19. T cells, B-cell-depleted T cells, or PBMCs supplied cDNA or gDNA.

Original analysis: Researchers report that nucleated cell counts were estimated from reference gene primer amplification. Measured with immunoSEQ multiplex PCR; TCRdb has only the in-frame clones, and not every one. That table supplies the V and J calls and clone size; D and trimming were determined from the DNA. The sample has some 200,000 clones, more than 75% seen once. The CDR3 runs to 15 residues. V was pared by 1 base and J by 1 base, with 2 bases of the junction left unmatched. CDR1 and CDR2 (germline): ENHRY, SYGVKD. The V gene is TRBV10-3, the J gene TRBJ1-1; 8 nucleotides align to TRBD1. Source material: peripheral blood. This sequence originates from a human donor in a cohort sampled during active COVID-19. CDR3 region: CAISEYDRGNTEAFF. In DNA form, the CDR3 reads TGTGCCATCAGTGAGTACGACAGGGGGAACACTGAAGCTTTCTTT.